This T cell receptor (beta chain) is from a study of CD8 T cells in ankylosing spondylitis. TCRdb re-analysed the 5' RACE reads in MiXCR, keeping a single row per CDR3 protein. The sample has about 800,000 distinct CDR3 sequences, about 10% seen once. The length of the CDR3 is 12 residues. Trimming took off 2 bases at V and 8 bases at J, with 10 bases between the two ends. The V gene's germline CDR1 is SQVTM and CDR2 ANQGSEA. This clonotype was detected many times. Its antigen is unidentified. Study-wide points: Disease-linked clones were found to be CD8+ and relatively rare in peripheral blood. Seemingly characteristic of ankylosing spondylitis blood was a TCR beta motif consisting of about 8 highly homologous variants.

The genes are TRBV29-1 and TRBJ1-3; D is uncertain. Sequenced sample: blood, either unsorted or a sorted T cell fraction (not recorded which). The TCR comes from a male donor with ankylosing spondylitis. The CDR3 DNA is TGCAGCGTTGAAAAGGGTTCGGACACCATATATTTT. This codes for CSVEKGSDTIYF.